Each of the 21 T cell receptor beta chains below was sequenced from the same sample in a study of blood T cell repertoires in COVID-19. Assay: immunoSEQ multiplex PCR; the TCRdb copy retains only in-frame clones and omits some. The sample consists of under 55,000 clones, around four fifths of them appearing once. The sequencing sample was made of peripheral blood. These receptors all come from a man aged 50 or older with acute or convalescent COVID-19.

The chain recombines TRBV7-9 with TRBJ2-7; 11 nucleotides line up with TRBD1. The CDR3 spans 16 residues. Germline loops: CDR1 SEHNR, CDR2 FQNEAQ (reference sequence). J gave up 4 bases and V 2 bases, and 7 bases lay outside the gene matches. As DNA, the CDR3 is TGTGCCAGCAGCTTAAAGTGGGGGACAGGGGGTTACGAGCAGTACTTC. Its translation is CASSLKWGTGGYEQYF.

DNA of the CDR3: TGTGCCAGCAGCCGCGAAGGGGGTGGTGGGGCCAACGTCCTGACTTTC. Its translation is CASSREGGGGANVLTF. This chain uses TRBV7-3 with TRBJ2-6, with a tentative D call TRBD1 (6 bases). CDR3 size: 16 residues. Germline V lookup: CDR1 SGHTA, CDR2 FQGTGA. Between the trimmed V and J ends, which lost 5 bases and 3 bases, there was a span of 14 bases. Using reference TRBV7-3 and TRBJ2-6 for the parts outside the CDR3, the full variable domain is GAGVSQTPSNKVTEKGKYVELRCDPISGHTALYWYRQSLGQGPEFLIYFQGTGAADDSGLPNDRFFAVRPEGSVSTLKIQRTERGDSAVYLCASSREGGGGANVLTFGAGSRLTVL.

CDR3 protein: CASVQDRSSGNTIYF. Written as DNA, the CDR3 is TGTGCCAGTGTACAGGACCGGAGCTCTGGAAACACCATATATTTT. The chain couples TRBV19 to TRBJ1-3; a weak D match, TRBD1 (5 bases). CDR3 length equals 15 residues. Germline-derived CDR1 and CDR2 are LNHDA and SQIVND (reference sequence). V was shortened by 8 bases and J by 0 bases, with 14 bases between the two germline ends.

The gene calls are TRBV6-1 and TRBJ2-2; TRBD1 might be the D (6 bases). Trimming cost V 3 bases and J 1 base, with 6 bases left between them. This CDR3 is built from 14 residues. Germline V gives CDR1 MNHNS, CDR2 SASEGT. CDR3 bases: TGTGCCAGCAGTGAGGGACAGAACACCGGGGAGCTGTTTTTT. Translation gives CASSEGQNTGELFF.

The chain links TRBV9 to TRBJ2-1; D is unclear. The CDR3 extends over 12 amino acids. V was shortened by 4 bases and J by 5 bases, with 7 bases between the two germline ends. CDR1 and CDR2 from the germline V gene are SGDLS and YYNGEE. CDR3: CASSPEHNEQFF. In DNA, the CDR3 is TGTGCCAGCAGCCCCGAGCACAATGAGCAGTTCTTC.

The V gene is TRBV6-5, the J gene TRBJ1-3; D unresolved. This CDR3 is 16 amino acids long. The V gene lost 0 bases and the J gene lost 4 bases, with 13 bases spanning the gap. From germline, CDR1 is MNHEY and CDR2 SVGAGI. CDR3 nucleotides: TGTGCCAGCAGTTACTCGCGCGCGGGGTCGGGAAACACCATATATTTT. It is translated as CASSYSRAGSGNTIYF.

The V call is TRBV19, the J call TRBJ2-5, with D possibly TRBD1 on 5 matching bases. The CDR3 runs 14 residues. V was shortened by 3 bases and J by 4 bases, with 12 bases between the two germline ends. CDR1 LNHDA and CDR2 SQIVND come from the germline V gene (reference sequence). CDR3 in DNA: TGTGCCAGTAGTATTGTGGGGCCAAGAGAGACCCAGTACTTC. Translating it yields CASSIVGPRETQYF.

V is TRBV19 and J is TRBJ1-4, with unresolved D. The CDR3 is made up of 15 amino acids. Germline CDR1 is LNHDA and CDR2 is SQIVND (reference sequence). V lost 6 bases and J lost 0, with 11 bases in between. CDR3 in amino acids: CASRHLGATNEKLFF. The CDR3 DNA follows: TGTGCCAGTAGGCACTTAGGAGCAACTAATGAAAAACTGTTTTTT.

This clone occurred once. CDR3 bases: TGTGCCAGCAGCCAAGCCGACAGGGGTACTTCACCCCTCCACTTT. This sequence encodes CASSQADRGTSPLHF. J is TRBJ1-6 and V is TRBV3-1 (or the pseudogene TRBV3-2), with TRBD1 matching 8 bases. With 1 base clipped from V and 9 bases from J, the junction kept 5 bases outside the gene matches. The CDR3 sequence is 15 residues long. CDR1 LGHDT and CDR2 YNNKEL come from the germline V gene (reference sequence).

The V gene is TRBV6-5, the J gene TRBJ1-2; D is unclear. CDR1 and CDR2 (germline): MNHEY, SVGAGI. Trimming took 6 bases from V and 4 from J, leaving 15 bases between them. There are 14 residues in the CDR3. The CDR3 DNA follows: TGTGCCAGCAGCGCACTTACTTCGGGCTATGGCTACACCTTC. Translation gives CASSALTSGYGYTF.

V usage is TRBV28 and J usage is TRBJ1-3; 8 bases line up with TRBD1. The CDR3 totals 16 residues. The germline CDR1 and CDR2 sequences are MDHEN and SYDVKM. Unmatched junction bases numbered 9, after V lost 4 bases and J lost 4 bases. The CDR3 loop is CASSSNRRGRGNTIYF. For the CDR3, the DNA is TGTGCCAGCAGTTCCAACCGCAGGGGGCGGGGAAACACCATATATTTT.

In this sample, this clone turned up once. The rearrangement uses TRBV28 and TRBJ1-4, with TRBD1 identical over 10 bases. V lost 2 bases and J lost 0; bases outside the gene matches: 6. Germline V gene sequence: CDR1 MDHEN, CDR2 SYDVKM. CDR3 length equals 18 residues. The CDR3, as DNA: TGTGCCAGCAGTTTAGCGGGACAGGGGATTACAACTAATGAAAAACTGTTTTTT. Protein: CASSLAGQGITTNEKLFF.

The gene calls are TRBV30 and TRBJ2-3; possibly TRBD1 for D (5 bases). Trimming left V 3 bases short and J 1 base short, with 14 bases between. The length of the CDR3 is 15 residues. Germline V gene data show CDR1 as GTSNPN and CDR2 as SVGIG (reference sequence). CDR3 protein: CAWSQGAAGTDTQYF. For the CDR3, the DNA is TGTGCCTGGAGCCAAGGGGCAGCCGGCACAGATACGCAGTATTTT.

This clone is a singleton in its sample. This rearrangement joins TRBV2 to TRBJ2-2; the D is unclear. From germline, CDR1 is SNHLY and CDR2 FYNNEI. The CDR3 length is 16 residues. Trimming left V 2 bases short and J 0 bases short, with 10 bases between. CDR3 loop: CASSEPPGSNTGELFF. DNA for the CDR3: TGTGCCAGCAGTGAACCCCCAGGCTCGAACACCGGGGAGCTGTTTTTT.

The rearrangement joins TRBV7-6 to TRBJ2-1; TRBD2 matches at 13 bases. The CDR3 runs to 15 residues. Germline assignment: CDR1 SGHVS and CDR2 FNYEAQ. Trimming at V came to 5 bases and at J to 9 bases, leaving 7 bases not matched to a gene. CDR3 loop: CASSPTSGGAGEQFF. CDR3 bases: TGTGCCAGCAGCCCTACTAGCGGGGGGGCCGGTGAGCAGTTCTTC.

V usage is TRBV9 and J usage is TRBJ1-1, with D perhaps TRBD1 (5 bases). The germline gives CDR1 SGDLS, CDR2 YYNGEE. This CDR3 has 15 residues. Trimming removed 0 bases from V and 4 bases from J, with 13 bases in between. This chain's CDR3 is CASSVEPDISTEAFF. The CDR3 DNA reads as TGTGCCAGCAGCGTAGAGCCGGACATAAGCACTGAAGCTTTCTTT.

The CDR3 DNA is TGCGCCAGCAGCCAGCCGAATTTACGCAGGGCCGGGGAGCTGTTTTTT. Protein: CASSQPNLRRAGELFF. The J gene is TRBJ2-2, the V gene TRBV4-1; D is possibly TRBD1 (5 bases). From germline, CDR1 is MGHRA and CDR2 YSYEKL. The V and J ends lost 3 bases and 6 bases respectively, with 17 bases between them. The CDR3 covers 16 residues.

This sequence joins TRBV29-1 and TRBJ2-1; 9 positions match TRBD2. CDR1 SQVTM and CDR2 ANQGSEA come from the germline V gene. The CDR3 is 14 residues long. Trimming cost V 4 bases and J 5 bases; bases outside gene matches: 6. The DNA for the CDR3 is TGCAGCGTTGGGACTAGCGTAGGGGACAATGAGCAGTTCTTC. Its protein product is CSVGTSVGDNEQFF.

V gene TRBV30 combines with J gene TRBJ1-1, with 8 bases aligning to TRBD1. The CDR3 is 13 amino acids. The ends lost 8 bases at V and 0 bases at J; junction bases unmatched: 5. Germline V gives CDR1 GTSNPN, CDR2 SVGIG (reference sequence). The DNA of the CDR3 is TGTGCCATCAGGGGACAGGTGAACACTGAAGCTTTCTTT. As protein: CAIRGQVNTEAFF. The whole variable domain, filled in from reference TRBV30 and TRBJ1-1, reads SQTIHQWPATLVQPVGSPLSLECTVEGTSNPNLYWYRQAAGRGLQLLFYSVGIGQISSEVPQNLSASRPQDRQFILSSKKLLLSDSGFYLCAIRGQVNTEAFFGQGTRLTVV.

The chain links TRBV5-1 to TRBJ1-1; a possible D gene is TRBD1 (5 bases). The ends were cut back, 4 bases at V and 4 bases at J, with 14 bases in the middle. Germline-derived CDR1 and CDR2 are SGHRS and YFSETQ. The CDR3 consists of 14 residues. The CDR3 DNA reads TGCGCCAGCAGCGAAGGGTTAGGGGTCACTGAAGCTTTCTTT. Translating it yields CASSEGLGVTEAFF.

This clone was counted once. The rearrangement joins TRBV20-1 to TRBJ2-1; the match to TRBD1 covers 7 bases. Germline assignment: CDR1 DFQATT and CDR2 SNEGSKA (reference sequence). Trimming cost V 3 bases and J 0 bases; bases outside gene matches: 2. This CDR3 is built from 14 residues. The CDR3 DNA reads TGCAGTGCTAGTTGGGACAGCTCCTACAATGAGCAGTTCTTC. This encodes CSASWDSSYNEQFF.